Below are 25 T cell receptor beta chains sequenced from a single sample in a study of blood T cell repertoires in COVID-19 (dated by TCRdb to 2018 to 2020). Receptor libraries were prepared by the immunoSEQ multiplex PCR assay. TCRdb took this table from immuneACCESS and kept in-frame rearrangements with V and J called. Such tables lack part of the clones; where checked against another copy, unresolved V genes explain under half of the gap, and the rest is unexplained. The sample table shows about 240,000 clones, and around 87% are seen once. The ten largest clones take up about 7.1% of the sample. Sequencing was performed on peripheral blood. The receptors here all came from a woman aged 70-85 years with active or convalescent COVID-19.

The chain recombines TRBV5-1 with TRBJ1-5, with TRBD1 identical over 8 bases. V lost 4 bases and J lost 5; bases outside the gene matches: 5. CDR3 length: 14 residues. CDR1 and CDR2 (germline): SGHRS, YFSETQ. In nucleotides, the CDR3 is TGCGCCAGCAGCCAAACACAGGGGGATCAGCCCCAGCATTTT. Its translation: CASSQTQGDQPQHF. Supplemented by reference TRBV5-1 and TRBJ1-5, the full variable domain reads KAGVTQTPRYLIKTRGQQVTLSCSPISGHRSVSWYQQTPGQGLQFLFEYFSETQRNKGNFPGRFSGRQFSNSRSEMNVSTLELGDSALYLCASSQTQGDQPQHFGDGTRLSIL.

The rearrangement links TRBV5-1 to TRBJ2-5, with 9 bases identical to TRBD1. Looked up from germline, CDR1 is SGHRS and CDR2 is YFSETQ. The CDR3 contains 15 residues. V was clipped by 3 bases and J by 5 bases; unmatched bases: 8. The CDR3: CASSSDRGGTETQYF. The CDR3 DNA reads TGCGCCAGCAGCTCGGACAGGGGCGGGACCGAGACCCAGTACTTC.

The V and J genes are TRBV18 and TRBJ2-2; possible D gene TRBD1, 5 bases. This CDR3 has 14 amino acids. V was trimmed by 3 bases and J by 2 bases, leaving 7 bases between them. Germline V gene data show CDR1 as KGHSH and CDR2 as LQKENI. The CDR3 is CASSPRENTGELFF. The DNA of the CDR3 is TGTGCCAGCTCACCCAGGGAAAACACCGGGGAGCTGTTTTTT.

This clone showed up just a few times. The J gene is TRBJ1-5, the V gene TRBV24-1; perhaps TRBD1 as D (6 bases). V was clipped by 4 bases and J by 0 bases, with 21 bases between them. This CDR3 comprises 19 residues. Germline V gene sequence: CDR1 KGHDR, CDR2 SFDVKD. CDR3 DNA sequence: TGTGCCACCAGTGAGGACACAGGGAACCCTTGGGATAGCAATCAGCCCCAGCATTTT. It is translated as CATSEDTGNPWDSNQPQHF.

The rearrangement uses TRBV27 and TRBJ2-7, with a possible D match to TRBD1 (6 bases). Per germline, CDR1 MNHEY and CDR2 SMNVEV (reference sequence). V was pared by 8 bases and J by 0 bases, with 17 bases between. The CDR3 is 15 amino acids. Here the CDR3 reads CASGPSRGFSYEQYF. CDR3 nucleotides: TGTGCCAGCGGCCCGAGCAGGGGATTCTCCTACGAGCAGTACTTC.

The genes are TRBV5-1 and TRBJ1-3; D not resolved. The germline V gene encodes CDR1 SGHRS and CDR2 YFSETQ. The CDR3 has 13 amino acids. Between the trimmed V and J ends, which lost 0 bases and 4 bases, there was a span of 5 bases. The CDR3 coding sequence is TGCGCCAGCAGCTTGGCCTTCGGAAACACCATATATTTT. It codes for CASSLAFGNTIYF.

The CDR3 DNA reads TGTGCCAGCAGTTCCCGGACAGGAGGAGGGCCCGGGGAGCTGTTTTTT. Protein sequence: CASSSRTGGGPGELFF. This chain connects TRBV27 to TRBJ2-2; a possible D gene is TRBD1 (7 bases). The CDR3 spans 16 residues. V was cut by 4 bases and J by 6 bases, with 18 bases left in between. Germline CDR1 MNHEY, CDR2 SMNVEV (reference sequence).

This rearrangement joins TRBV5-6 to TRBJ1-1; tentative D call: TRBD1 (5 bases). Germline V gives CDR1 SGHDT, CDR2 YYEEEE. CDR3 length: 19 amino acids. V lost 0 bases and J lost 8, with 29 bases in between. CDR3: CASSLGPGKFQFGKHEAFF. The CDR3 nucleotides are TGTGCCAGCAGCTTGGGGCCAGGGAAATTCCAATTTGGAAAGCACGAAGCTTTCTTT.

This clone has only a few counts. The chain links TRBV10-3 to TRBJ1-2, with a tentative D call TRBD1 (5 bases). The germline CDR1 and CDR2 sequences are ENHRY and SYGVKD. Deletions cut 8 bases from V and 10 bases from J, with 17 bases between. The CDR3 loop spans 12 amino acids. CDR3 DNA: TGTGCCATCTGGGAGACGGGGGATCACTACACCTTC. Its translation is CAIWETGDHYTF.

The chain recombines TRBV6-2 or TRBV6-3 with TRBJ1-6, with 10 bases that match TRBD1. This CDR3 is built from 13 residues. V dropped 4 bases and J dropped 9; count of bases not matched to a gene: 0. CDR1 is MNHEY, CDR2 SVGEGT, per germline. The DNA of the CDR3 is TGTGCCAGCAGTTGGACAGGGGGTTCACCCCTCCACTTT. This encodes CASSWTGGSPLHF.

The chain is built from TRBV11-2 and TRBJ2-1; tentative D call: TRBD2 (6 bases). The CDR3 is 14 residues long. Germline CDR1 SGHAT, CDR2 FQNNGV. The V end was cut by 3 bases, the J end by 7 bases, with 13 bases between. The CDR3 here is CASSLGLSLNEQFF. CDR3 DNA sequence: TGTGCCAGCAGCTTGGGACTTAGCCTTAATGAGCAGTTCTTC.

The sample holds a few counts of this clone. The gene calls are TRBV6-1 and TRBJ1-5; TRBD1 might be the D (5 bases). The germline CDR1 and CDR2 sequences are MNHNS and SASEGT. V lost 1 base, J lost 2 bases, and 9 bases lay in between. The CDR3 is 15 amino acids. For the CDR3, the DNA is TGTGCCAGCAGTGAAGGGGGCGCGGGCAATCAGCCCCAGCATTTT. This sequence encodes CASSEGGAGNQPQHF.

J is TRBJ1-1 and V is TRBV15, with no clear D. This CDR3 region has 14 residues. Germline loops: CDR1 LNHNV, CDR2 YYDKDF (reference sequence). Trimming shortened V by 3 bases and J by 7 bases, and 15 bases separated the two germline ends. For the CDR3, the DNA is TGTGCCACCAGCAGGGGGAGGAGTGATGGTGAAGCTTTCTTT. It codes for CATSRGRSDGEAFF.

The chain recombines TRBV18 with TRBJ1-2, with TRBD1 as a possible D gene (6 bases). This CDR3 comprises 13 residues. Germline values: CDR1 KGHSH, CDR2 LQKENI. V lost 6 bases, J lost 7 bases, and 15 bases lay in between. The CDR3 DNA sequence: TGTGCCAGCTCCCCCCCGGACAGTAGTGGCTACACCTTC. It is translated as CASSPPDSSGYTF. The variable domain in full, completed from reference TRBV18 and TRBJ1-2, reads NAGVMQNPRHLVRRRGQEARLRCSPMKGHSHVYWYRQLPEEGLKFMVYLQKENIIDESGMPKERFSAEFPKEGPSILRIQQVVRGDSAAYFCASSPPDSSGYTFGSGTRLTVV.

This chain uses TRBV16 with TRBJ1-5; a possible D gene is TRBD1 (5 bases). Germline CDR1 KGHSY, CDR2 FQNENV. The CDR3 length is 15 residues. Between the trimmed V and J ends, which lost 4 bases and 5 bases, there was a span of 15 bases. Written as DNA, the CDR3 is TGTGCCAGCAGCCCCCTGGGGCTCCTGCATCAGCCCCAGCATTTT. It specifies CASSPLGLLHQPQHF.

This chain connects TRBV7-9 to TRBJ1-1, with 7 bases fitting TRBD1. Trimming cost V 3 bases and J 10 bases; bases outside gene matches: 8. The CDR3 contains 13 residues. The germline CDR1 and CDR2 sequences are SEHNR and FQNEAQ (reference sequence). Here the CDR3 DNA reads TGTGCCAGCAGCTTTCCGACAGGGAGCGTAGCTTTCTTT. Encoded protein: CASSFPTGSVAFF.

V gene TRBV10-3 combines with J gene TRBJ1-1, with 7 nucleotides matching TRBD1. V trimming: 7 bases; J trimming: 7 bases; junction bases outside the gene matches: 9. The germline gives CDR1 ENHRY, CDR2 SYGVKD. CDR3 length equals 13 residues. The CDR3 DNA reads TGTGCCATCACACCTAACAGGGGCAGTGAAGCTTTCTTT. It specifies CAITPNRGSEAFF.

This clone showed up just a few times. V and J are TRBV2 and TRBJ1-2; 7 bases line up with TRBD1. V gave up 6 bases and J gave up 3 bases; unmatched junction bases: 7. The CDR3 is 14 amino acids. Germline values: CDR1 SNHLY, CDR2 FYNNEI. For the CDR3, the DNA is TGTGCCAGCAGCCCCTTACAGGGGCACTATGGCTACACCTTC. This codes for CASSPLQGHYGYTF.

The V gene is TRBV6-5, the J gene TRBJ1-2, with D hard to call. The CDR3 loop spans 12 amino acids. Germline values: CDR1 MNHEY, CDR2 SVGAGI. Deletions cut 7 bases from V and 7 bases from J, with 13 bases between. The CDR3 sequence is CASIGYGSGYTF. The CDR3 DNA reads TGTGCCAGCATCGGATACGGGTCTGGCTACACCTTC.

V usage is TRBV20-1 and J usage is TRBJ1-3; no firm D call. The CDR3 sequence is 13 residues long. Trimming took off 3 bases at V and 5 bases at J, with 11 bases between the two ends. Germline lookup yields CDR1 DFQATT and CDR2 SNEGSKA (reference sequence). CDR3 nucleotides: TGCAGTGCTAGTCAGCGCGGAAGAAACACCATATATTTT. It yields the protein CSASQRGRNTIYF.

The chain joins TRBV11-2 to TRBJ2-5; D not certain. The CDR3 contains 14 residues. V lost 4 bases to trimming and J lost 1 base, with 10 bases between them. Germline loops: CDR1 SGHAT, CDR2 FQNNGV. In DNA, the CDR3 is TGTGCCAGCAGCTCTTCAGTCCTCCAAGAGACCCAGTACTTC. This sequence encodes CASSSSVLQETQYF.

V gene TRBV6-5 combines with J gene TRBJ2-1, with TRBD1 matching 7 bases. The CDR3 loop spans 14 amino acids. In germline, CDR1 is MNHEY, CDR2 SVGAGI. Trimming removed 8 bases from V and 7 bases from J; junction bases left unmatched: 11. The CDR3 nucleotides read TGTGCCAGCGGCCCGGGGACAGCCCAGAATGAGCAGTTCTTC. It encodes CASGPGTAQNEQFF.

This clone came up a few times. The V gene is TRBV5-6, the J gene TRBJ1-2; D gene ambiguous. The V gene's germline CDR1 is SGHDT and CDR2 YYEEEE. The ends were cut back, 2 bases at V and 4 bases at J, with 12 bases in the middle. The CDR3 spans 14 residues. The chain's CDR3 is CASSFQDSSYGYTF. CDR3 in DNA: TGTGCCAGCAGCTTTCAGGATTCAAGCTATGGCTACACCTTC.

To note about this clone: One end of the junction varies from germline; a read error may be responsible. The chain employs TRBV10-3 and TRBJ1-1; perhaps TRBD1 as D (6 bases). CDR1 and CDR2 (germline): ENHRY, SYGVKD. The CDR3 length is 13 residues. CDR3 loop: CAISEYRDTEAFF. In nucleotides, the CDR3 is TGTGCCATCAGCGAGTACAGGGACACTGAAGCTTTCTTT.

The chain uses TRBV9 and TRBJ2-6; the D gene is possibly TRBD2 (5 bases). V was cut by 4 bases and J by 2 bases, with 19 bases left in between. Per the germline V gene, CDR1 is SGDLS and CDR2 is YYNGEE. The CDR3 spans 18 residues. The CDR3 sequence: CASSPSGRGGTGANVLTF. CDR3 sequence (DNA): TGTGCCAGCAGCCCCTCCGGACGGGGTGGAACTGGGGCCAACGTCCTGACTTTC. Variable domain in full (rest from reference TRBV9 and TRBJ2-6): DSGVTQTPKHLITATGQRVTLRCSPRSGDLSVYWYQQSLDQGLQFLIQYYNGEERAKGNILERFSAQQFPDLHSELNLSSLELGDSALYFCASSPSGRGGTGANVLTFGAGSRLTVL.